These 3 T cell receptor beta chains were all obtained from the same sample, sequenced in a study of blood T cell repertoires in COVID-19. Method: immunoSEQ multiplex PCR; TCRdb's copy keeps in-frame clones and lacks some. Counted here are roughly 170,000 clones, 85% to 90% occurring once; the ten biggest clones make up about a fifth. Sequences were obtained from peripheral blood. The receptors come from a man between 70 and 80 years old with active or convalescent COVID-19.

The V and J genes are TRBV6-5 and TRBJ2-7, with 9 bases aligning to TRBD2. The CDR3 has 15 residues. The V gene end was trimmed by 5 bases and the J gene end by 0 bases; junction bases not matched to a gene: 5. Germline CDR1 and CDR2: MNHEY and SVGAGI. The CDR3 is CASSPTSGVSYEQYF. In DNA form, the CDR3 reads TGTGCCAGCAGTCCGACTAGCGGCGTCTCCTACGAGCAGTACTTC.

The V and J genes are TRBV19 and TRBJ1-2; a possible D gene is TRBD1 (5 bases). V was trimmed by 6 bases and J by 3 bases, leaving 17 bases between them. This CDR3 is 15 amino acids long. The germline gives CDR1 LNHDA, CDR2 SQIVND (reference sequence). The CDR3 here is CASSPQDKRYYGYTF. The CDR3 nucleotides read TGTGCCAGTAGCCCTCAGGACAAACGTTACTATGGCTACACCTTC.

The rearrangement uses TRBV5-4 and TRBJ2-1, with 8 bases aligning to TRBD2. CDR3 length: 15 amino acids. With V trimmed by 4 bases and J by 5 bases, 8 bases remained unmatched. Looked up from germline, CDR1 is SGHNT and CDR2 is YYREEE (reference sequence). The CDR3 DNA reads TGTGCCAGCAGCCCCGGGACTAGTCGACACAATGAGCAGTTCTTC. Translated, it gives CASSPGTSRHNEQFF.